This paragraph covers one TCR beta chain sequence. The entry originates in a study of blood T cell repertoires in COVID-19. Using immunoSEQ multiplex PCR, the repertoire was profiled, and TCRdb retains in-frame clones only, with some absent. The table records roughly 150,000 clones, around nine tenths of them present only once. The CDR3 loop spans 13 amino acids. V lost 8 bases and J 3 bases, leaving 8 bases between the germline ends. The germline gives CDR1 SNHLY, CDR2 FYNNEI. Sequenced input: peripheral blood. The chain recombines TRBV2 with TRBJ1-6; no firm D call. The TCR comes from a woman in her 70s with COVID-19, enrolled during active disease. CDR3 region: CASVRGYNSPLHF. CDR3 DNA sequence: TGTGCCAGCGTCCGGGGCTATAATTCACCCCTCCACTTT.